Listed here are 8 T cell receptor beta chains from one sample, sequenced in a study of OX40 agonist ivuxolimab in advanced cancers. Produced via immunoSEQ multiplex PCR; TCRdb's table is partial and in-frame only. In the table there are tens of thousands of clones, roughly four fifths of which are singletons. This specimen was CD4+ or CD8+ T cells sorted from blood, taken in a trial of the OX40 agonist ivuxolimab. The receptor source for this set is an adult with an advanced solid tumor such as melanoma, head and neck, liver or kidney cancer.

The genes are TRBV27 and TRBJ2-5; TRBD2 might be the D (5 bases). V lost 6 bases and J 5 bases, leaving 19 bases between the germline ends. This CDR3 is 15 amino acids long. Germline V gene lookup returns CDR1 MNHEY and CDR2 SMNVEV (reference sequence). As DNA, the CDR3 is TGTGCCAGCAGGAGTCAAGCGGCTCCAAGGGAGACCCAGTACTTC. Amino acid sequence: CASRSQAAPRETQYF.

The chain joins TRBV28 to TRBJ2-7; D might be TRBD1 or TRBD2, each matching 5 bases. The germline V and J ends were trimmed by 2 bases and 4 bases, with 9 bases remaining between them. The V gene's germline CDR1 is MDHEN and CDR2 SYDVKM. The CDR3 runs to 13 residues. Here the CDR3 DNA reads TGTGCCAGCAGTTTAGGGGACGGATACGAGCAGTACTTC. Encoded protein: CASSLGDGYEQYF.

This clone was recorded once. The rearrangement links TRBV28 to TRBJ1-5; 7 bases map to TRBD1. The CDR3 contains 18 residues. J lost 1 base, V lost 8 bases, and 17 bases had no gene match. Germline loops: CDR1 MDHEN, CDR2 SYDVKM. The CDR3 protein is CASRRETGNFISNQPQHF. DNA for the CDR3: TGTGCCAGCCGCCGAGAGACAGGGAATTTTATCAGCAATCAGCCCCAGCATTTT.

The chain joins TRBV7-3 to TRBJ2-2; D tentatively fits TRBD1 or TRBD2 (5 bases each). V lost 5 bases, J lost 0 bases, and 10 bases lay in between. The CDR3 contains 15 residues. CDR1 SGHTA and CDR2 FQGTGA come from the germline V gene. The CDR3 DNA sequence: TGTGCCAGCAGCCCCGGGACGGCGAACACCGGGGAGCTGTTTTTT. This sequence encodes CASSPGTANTGELFF.

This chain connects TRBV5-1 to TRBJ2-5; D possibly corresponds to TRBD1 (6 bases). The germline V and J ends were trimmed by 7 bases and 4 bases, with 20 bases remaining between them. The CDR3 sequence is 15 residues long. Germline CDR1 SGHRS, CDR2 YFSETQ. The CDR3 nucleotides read TGCGCCAGCTGTCTAAACAGGGTTGGTGGAGAGACCCAGTACTTC. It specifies CASCLNRVGGETQYF. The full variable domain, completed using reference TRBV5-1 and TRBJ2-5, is KAGVTQTPRYLIKTRGQQVTLSCSPISGHRSVSWYQQTPGQGLQFLFEYFSETQRNKGNFPGRFSGRQFSNSRSEMNVSTLELGDSALYLCASCLNRVGGETQYFGPGTRLLVL.

CDR3: CASRPSPDRGNQPQHF. As DNA, the CDR3 is TGTGCCAGCAGACCCTCCCCGGACAGGGGAAACCAGCCCCAGCATTTT. The V and J genes are TRBV28 and TRBJ1-5; 9 bases are a match to TRBD1. CDR3 length: 16 residues. Trimming removed 6 bases from V and 7 bases from J; junction bases left unmatched: 13. The V gene's germline CDR1 is MDHEN and CDR2 SYDVKM.

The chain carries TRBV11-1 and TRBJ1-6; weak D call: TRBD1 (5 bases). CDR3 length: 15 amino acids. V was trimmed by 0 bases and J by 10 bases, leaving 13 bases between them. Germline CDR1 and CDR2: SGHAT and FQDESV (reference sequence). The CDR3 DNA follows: TGTGCCAGCAGCTTAGCACCGGGACGAGAATCACCCCTCCACTTT. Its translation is CASSLAPGRESPLHF. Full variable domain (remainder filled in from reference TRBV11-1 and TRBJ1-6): EAEVAQSPRYKITEKSQAVAFWCDPISGHATLYWYRQILGQGPELLVQFQDESVVDDSQLPKDRFSAERLKGVDSTLKIQPAELGDSAMYLCASSLAPGRESPLHFGNGTRLTVT.

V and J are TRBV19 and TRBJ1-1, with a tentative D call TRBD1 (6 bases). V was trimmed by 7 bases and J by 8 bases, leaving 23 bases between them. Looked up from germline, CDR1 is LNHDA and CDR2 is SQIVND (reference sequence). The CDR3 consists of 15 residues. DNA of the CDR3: TGTGCCAGTACCCCGCGGGGAAGGGGGTTGGCCGAAGCTTTCTTT. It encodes CASTPRGRGLAEAFF. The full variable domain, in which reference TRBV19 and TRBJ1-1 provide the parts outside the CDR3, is DGGITQSPKYLFRKEGQNVTLSCEQNLNHDAMYWYRQDPGQGLRLIYYSQIVNDFQKGDIAEGYSVSREKKESFPLTVTSAQKNPTAFYLCASTPRGRGLAEAFFGQGTRLTVV.